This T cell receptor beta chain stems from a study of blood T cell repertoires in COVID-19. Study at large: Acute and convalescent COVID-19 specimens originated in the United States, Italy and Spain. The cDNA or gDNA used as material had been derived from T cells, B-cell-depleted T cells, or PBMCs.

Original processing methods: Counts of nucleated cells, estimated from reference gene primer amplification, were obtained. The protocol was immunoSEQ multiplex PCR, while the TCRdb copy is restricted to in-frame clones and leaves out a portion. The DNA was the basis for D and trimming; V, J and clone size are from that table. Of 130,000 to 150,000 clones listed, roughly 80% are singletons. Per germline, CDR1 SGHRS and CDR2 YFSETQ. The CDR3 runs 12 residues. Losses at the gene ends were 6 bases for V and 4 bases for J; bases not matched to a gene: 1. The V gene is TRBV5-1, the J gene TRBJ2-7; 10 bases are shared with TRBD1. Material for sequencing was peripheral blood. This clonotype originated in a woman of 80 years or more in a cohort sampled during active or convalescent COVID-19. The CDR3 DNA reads TGCGCCAGCACGGGACAGGGGTACGAGCAGTACTTC. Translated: CASTGQGYEQYF.